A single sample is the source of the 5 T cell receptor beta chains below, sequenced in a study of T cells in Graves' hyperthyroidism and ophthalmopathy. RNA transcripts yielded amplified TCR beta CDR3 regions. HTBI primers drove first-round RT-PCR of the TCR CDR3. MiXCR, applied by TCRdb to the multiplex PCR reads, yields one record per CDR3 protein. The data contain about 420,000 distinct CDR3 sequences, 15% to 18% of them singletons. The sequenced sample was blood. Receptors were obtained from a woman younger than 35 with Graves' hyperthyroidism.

The CDR3 coding sequence is TGTGCCACCAGTGACGACTCGAAGACAGGGTCTTACGAGCAGTACTTC. Its protein product is CATSDDSKTGSYEQYF. The chain joins TRBV24-1 to TRBJ2-7; TRBD1 matches at 7 bases. V dropped 4 bases and J dropped 4; count of bases not matched to a gene: 12. CDR1 and CDR2 (germline): KGHDR, SFDVKD. The CDR3 has 16 amino acids.

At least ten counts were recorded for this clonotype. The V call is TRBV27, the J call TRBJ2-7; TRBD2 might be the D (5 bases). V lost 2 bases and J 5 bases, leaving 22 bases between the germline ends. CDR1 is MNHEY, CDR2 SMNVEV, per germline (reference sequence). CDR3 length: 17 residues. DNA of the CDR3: TGTGCCAGCAGTTTAGGTACTGCACTCGGGGAGATTGACGAGCAGTACTTC. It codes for CASSLGTALGEIDEQYF.

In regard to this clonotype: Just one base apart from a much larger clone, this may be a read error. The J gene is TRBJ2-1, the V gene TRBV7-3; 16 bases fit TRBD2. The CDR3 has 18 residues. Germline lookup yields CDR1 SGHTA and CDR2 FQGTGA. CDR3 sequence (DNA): TGTACCAGCAGCTTCGCCGGGACTAGCGGGAGGGCCTACAATGAGCAGTTCTTC. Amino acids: CTSSFAGTSGRAYNEQFF.

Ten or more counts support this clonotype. CDR3 DNA: TGTGCCAGCAGTTCCATGCCCCGAACTAGCGATGGCTACACCTTC. Translated, it gives CASSSMPRTSDGYTF. The rearrangement uses TRBV2 and TRBJ1-2; D not certain. V lost 5 bases to trimming and J lost 6 bases, with 19 bases between them. The CDR3 spans 15 residues. From germline, CDR1 is SNHLY and CDR2 FYNNEI.

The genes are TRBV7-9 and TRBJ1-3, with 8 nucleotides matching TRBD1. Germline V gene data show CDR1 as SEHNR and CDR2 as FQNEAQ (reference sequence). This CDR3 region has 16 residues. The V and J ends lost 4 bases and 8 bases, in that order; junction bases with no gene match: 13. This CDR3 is CASSSQTWTGRHTIYF. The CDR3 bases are TGTGCCAGCAGCTCCCAGACTTGGACAGGGCGCCACACCATATATTTT.